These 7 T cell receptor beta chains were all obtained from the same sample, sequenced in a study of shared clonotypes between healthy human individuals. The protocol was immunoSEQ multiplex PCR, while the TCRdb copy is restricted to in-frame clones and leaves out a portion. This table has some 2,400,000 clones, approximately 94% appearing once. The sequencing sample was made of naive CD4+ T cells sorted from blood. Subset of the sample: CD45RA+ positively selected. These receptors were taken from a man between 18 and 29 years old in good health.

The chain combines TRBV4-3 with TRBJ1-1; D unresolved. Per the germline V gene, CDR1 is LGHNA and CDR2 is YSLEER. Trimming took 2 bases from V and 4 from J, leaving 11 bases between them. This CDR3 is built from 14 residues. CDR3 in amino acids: CASSQRMVATEAFF. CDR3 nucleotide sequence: TGCGCCAGCAGCCAAAGAATGGTAGCCACTGAAGCTTTCTTT.

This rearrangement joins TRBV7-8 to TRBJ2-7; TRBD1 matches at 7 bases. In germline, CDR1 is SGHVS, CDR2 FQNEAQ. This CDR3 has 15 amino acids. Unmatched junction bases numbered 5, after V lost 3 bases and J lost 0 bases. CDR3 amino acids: CASSFERGRSYEQYF. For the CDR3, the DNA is TGTGCCAGCAGCTTCGAGAGGGGGCGCTCCTACGAGCAGTACTTC.

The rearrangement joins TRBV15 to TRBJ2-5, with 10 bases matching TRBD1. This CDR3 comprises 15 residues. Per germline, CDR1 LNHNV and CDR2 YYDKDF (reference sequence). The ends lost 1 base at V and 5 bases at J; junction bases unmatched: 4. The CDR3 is CATSRGDRGGETQYF. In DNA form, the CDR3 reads TGTGCCACCAGCAGAGGGGACAGGGGAGGTGAGACCCAGTACTTC.

Here the CDR3 DNA reads TGTGCCAGCAGAGGACAGAGTTTAAATTCACCCCTCCACTTT. It is translated as CASRGQSLNSPLHF. The chain links TRBV2 to TRBJ1-6, with D possibly TRBD1 on 6 matching bases. V gave up 6 bases and J gave up 7 bases, with 13 bases separating them. This CDR3 comprises 14 residues. Germline values: CDR1 SNHLY, CDR2 FYNNEI.

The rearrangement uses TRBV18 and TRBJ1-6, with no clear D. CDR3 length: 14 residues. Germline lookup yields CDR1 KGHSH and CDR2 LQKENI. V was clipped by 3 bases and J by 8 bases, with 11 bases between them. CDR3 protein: CASSPGSRYSPLHF. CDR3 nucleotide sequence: TGTGCCAGCTCACCCGGGAGCAGGTATTCACCCCTCCACTTT. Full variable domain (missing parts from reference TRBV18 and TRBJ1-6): NAGVMQNPRHLVRRRGQEARLRCSPMKGHSHVYWYRQLPEEGLKFMVYLQKENIIDESGMPKERFSAEFPKEGPSILRIQQVVRGDSAAYFCASSPGSRYSPLHFGNGTRLTVT.

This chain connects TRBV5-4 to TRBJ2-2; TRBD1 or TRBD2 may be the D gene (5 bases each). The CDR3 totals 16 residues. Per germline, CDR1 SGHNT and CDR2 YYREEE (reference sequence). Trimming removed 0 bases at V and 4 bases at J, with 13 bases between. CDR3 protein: CASSLGSGPVTGELFF. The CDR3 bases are TGTGCCAGCAGCTTGGGTTCGGGGCCTGTCACCGGGGAGCTGTTTTTT.

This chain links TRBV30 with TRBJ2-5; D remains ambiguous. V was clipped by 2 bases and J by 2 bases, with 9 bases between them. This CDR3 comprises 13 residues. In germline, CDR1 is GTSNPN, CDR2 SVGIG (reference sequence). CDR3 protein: CAWSSSEQETQYF. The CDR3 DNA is TGTGCCTGGAGTAGCTCGGAGCAAGAGACCCAGTACTTC.